One and the same sample provided the 31 T cell receptor beta chains below, sequenced in a study of somatic mutations in cytotoxic T cells in rheumatoid arthritis. Produced via immunoSEQ multiplex PCR; TCRdb's table is partial and in-frame only. The sample carries some 25,000 clones, 82% recorded once. The specimen was CD8+ T cells sorted from blood. All receptors derive from a man aged 50-60 years in good health.

The V and J genes are TRBV28 and TRBJ2-7, with D perhaps matching TRBD2 (6 bases). This CDR3 is built from 14 residues. Germline loops: CDR1 MDHEN, CDR2 SYDVKM. The ends were cut back, 4 bases at V and 6 bases at J, with 16 bases in the middle. CDR3 loop: CASSYPGLQSEQYF. In DNA, the CDR3 is TGTGCCAGCAGTTATCCGGGACTCCAAAGCGAGCAGTACTTC.

In DNA, the CDR3 is TGTGCCAGCAGCGTAGGGGGGAACCCATACAATGAGCAGTTCTTC. Protein sequence: CASSVGGNPYNEQFF. The V and J genes are TRBV9 and TRBJ2-1; perhaps D is TRBD1 or TRBD2 (5 bases each). Germline V gene lookup returns CDR1 SGDLS and CDR2 YYNGEE. This CDR3 is built from 15 residues. V lost 0 bases, J lost 4 bases, and 11 bases lay in between.

V usage is TRBV7-8 and J usage is TRBJ2-5; 12 nucleotides line up with TRBD2. CDR3 length equals 17 residues. The V gene's germline CDR1 is SGHVS and CDR2 FQNEAQ. With 5 bases clipped from V and 5 bases from J, the junction kept 12 bases outside the gene matches. CDR3 loop: CASSAGLAGYTSETQYF. CDR3 DNA sequence: TGTGCCAGCAGCGCGGGACTAGCGGGCTATACGTCGGAGACCCAGTACTTC.

The V and J genes are TRBV7-2 and TRBJ2-1; 8 bases line up with TRBD2. With V trimmed by 6 bases and J by 1 base, 5 bases remained unmatched. The CDR3 consists of 15 residues. In germline, CDR1 is SGHTA, CDR2 FQGNSA. The DNA of the CDR3 is TGTGCCAGCAGACCGACTAGCGTGTCCTACAATGAGCAGTTCTTC. Amino acids: CASRPTSVSYNEQFF.

The rearrangement links TRBV9 to TRBJ1-5; D is uncertain. There are 15 residues in the CDR3. Trimming cost V 0 bases and J 3 bases, with 10 bases left between them. The germline V gene encodes CDR1 SGDLS and CDR2 YYNGEE. This CDR3 reads CASSVDNSLNQPQHF. Here the CDR3 DNA reads TGTGCCAGCAGCGTAGATAACAGCCTCAATCAGCCCCAGCATTTT.

The chain has TRBV6-1 and TRBJ2-3, with D perhaps given as TRBD1 or TRBD2 (5 bases each). V was cut by 3 bases and J by 2 bases, with 21 bases left in between. The CDR3 runs 18 residues. Germline V lookup: CDR1 MNHNS, CDR2 SASEGT. The CDR3 nucleotides read TGTGCCAGCAGTGATTTTGCTTCCGGGACCTCGTTCACAGATACGCAGTATTTT. Translating gives CASSDFASGTSFTDTQYF.

This clone was observed a handful of times. The chain is built from TRBV6-6 and TRBJ1-1, with D unresolved. The CDR3 runs to 13 residues. The germline V gene has CDR1 MNHNY and CDR2 SVGAGI (reference sequence). V was shortened by 0 bases and J by 7 bases, with 9 bases between the two germline ends. CDR3 sequence reads: CASSYSGRIEAFF. The DNA of the CDR3 is TGTGCCAGCAGTTACTCTGGACGGATTGAAGCTTTCTTT.

The rearrangement links TRBV7-9 to TRBJ1-5, with 9 bases identical to TRBD1. Germline loops: CDR1 SEHNR, CDR2 FQNEAQ (reference sequence). Germline trimming cut 0 bases from V and 0 bases from J; bases unmatched to any gene: 0. The CDR3 is made up of 16 amino acids. CDR3 DNA: TGTGCCAGCAGCTTAGCGGGACAGGGTAGCAATCAGCCCCAGCATTTT. Amino acid sequence: CASSLAGQGSNQPQHF.

The V and J genes are TRBV7-9 and TRBJ2-1; D ambiguous. CDR3 size: 16 residues. CDR1 and CDR2 from the germline V gene are SEHNR and FQNEAQ (reference sequence). The ends were cut back, 11 bases at V and 0 bases at J, with 20 bases in the middle. DNA for the CDR3: TGTGCCCGAACCCTGGTAACTAACCTCTCCTACAATGAGCAGTTCTTC. Translated: CARTLVTNLSYNEQFF. Full variable domain (missing parts from reference TRBV7-9 and TRBJ2-1): DTGVSQNPRHKITKRGQNVTFRCDPISEHNRLYWYRQTLGQGPEFLTYFQNEAQLEKSRLLSDRFSAERPKGSFSTLEIQRTEQGDSAMYLCARTLVTNLSYNEQFFGPGTRLTVL.

This chain uses TRBV5-4 with TRBJ2-7; TRBD1 aligns across 8 bases. Germline V gene data show CDR1 as SGHNT and CDR2 as YYREEE (reference sequence). The junction had 7 bases not matched to a gene; V was cut back by 3 bases and J by 2 bases. This CDR3 is 15 amino acids long. CDR3 in amino acids: CASSSRQGTPYEQYF. The DNA of the CDR3 is TGTGCCAGCAGCTCCCGACAGGGGACCCCCTACGAGCAGTACTTC.

The chain is built from TRBV29-1 and TRBJ2-7; TRBD2 aligns across 8 bases. V shed 4 bases and J 4 bases; nucleotides not matched to a gene: 6. Germline V lookup: CDR1 SQVTM, CDR2 ANQGSEA. The CDR3 loop spans 13 amino acids. The chain's CDR3 is CSVVSGGEYEQYF. The CDR3 DNA follows: TGCAGCGTTGTTTCCGGGGGGGAGTACGAGCAGTACTTC.

The J gene is TRBJ2-7, the V gene TRBV2; 8 bases are a match to TRBD1. V dropped 0 bases and J dropped 4; count of bases not matched to a gene: 8. This CDR3 spans 16 amino acids. Germline loops: CDR1 SNHLY, CDR2 FYNNEI. CDR3 protein: CASSEAGRGPPYEQYF. DNA of the CDR3: TGTGCCAGCAGTGAAGCGGGCAGGGGGCCTCCGTACGAGCAGTACTTC.

The rearrangement uses TRBV5-1 and TRBJ1-1; D is ambiguous. The CDR3 has 13 amino acids. V lost 4 bases and J 1 base, leaving 8 bases between the germline ends. The germline V gene has CDR1 SGHRS and CDR2 YFSETQ. In DNA, the CDR3 is TGCGCCAGCAGCCCAGTAAGGAACACTGAAGCTTTCTTT. This encodes CASSPVRNTEAFF.

The rearrangement links TRBV9 to TRBJ2-5; D tentatively fits TRBD1 or TRBD2 (5 bases each). Germline CDR1 SGDLS, CDR2 YYNGEE. V was clipped by 0 bases and J by 5 bases, with 17 bases between them. The length of the CDR3 is 16 residues. As DNA, the CDR3 is TGTGCCAGCAGCGTAGGAGGGGTTAGCGTGTCGGAGACCCAGTACTTC. Protein sequence: CASSVGGVSVSETQYF.

The CDR3 DNA reads as TGCGCCAGCAGCTTGGACCTGTCAGTGGATGAGCAGTTCTTC. This translates into CASSLDLSVDEQFF. V and J are TRBV5-1 and TRBJ2-1; no clear D. Trimming stripped 0 bases from V and 8 bases from J, with 12 bases between. Germline V gives CDR1 SGHRS, CDR2 YFSETQ. The CDR3 has 14 amino acids.

The rearrangement links TRBV7-6 to TRBJ2-5; D is tentatively TRBD1 or TRBD2 (5 bases each). Looked up from germline, CDR1 is SGHVS and CDR2 is FNYEAQ. This CDR3 has 15 residues. The V and J ends lost 1 base and 2 bases respectively, with 11 bases between them. This CDR3 reads CASSLGWGTQETQYF. In DNA, the CDR3 is TGTGCCAGCAGCTTAGGGTGGGGGACGCAAGAGACCCAGTACTTC.

J is TRBJ1-2 and V is TRBV25-1; TRBD1 matches 7 bases. V shed 6 bases, J shed 4 bases, and the junction held 11 bases outside the gene matches. Germline loops: CDR1 MGHDK, CDR2 SYGVNS. The CDR3 is 15 residues long. The CDR3 protein is CASSSPQGGGYGYTF. The CDR3 DNA reads TGTGCCAGCAGCAGCCCCCAGGGGGGAGGCTATGGCTACACCTTC.

A few counts support this clone. The rearrangement uses TRBV6-4 and TRBJ1-1; D not resolved. The V gene lost 6 bases and the J gene lost 3 bases, with 14 bases spanning the gap. This CDR3 has 14 amino acids. Looked up from germline, CDR1 is MRHNA and CDR2 is SNTAGT. CDR3 residues: CASRTVPTDTEAFF. The CDR3 bases are TGTGCCAGCAGGACGGTACCCACGGACACTGAAGCTTTCTTT.

The V and J genes are TRBV7-2 and TRBJ2-1; D gene ambiguous. The CDR3 totals 14 residues. Trimming cost V 3 bases and J 0 bases, with 6 bases left between them. Germline loops: CDR1 SGHTA, CDR2 FQGNSA. The CDR3 bases are TGTGCCAGCAGCTTTATAAGCTCCTACAATGAGCAGTTCTTC. Its protein is CASSFISSYNEQFF.

V and J are TRBV13 and TRBJ1-1; D unresolved. Germline loops: CDR1 PRHDT, CDR2 FYEKMQ (reference sequence). The CDR3 has 13 amino acids. Trimming pared 1 base from V and 3 bases from J, leaving 6 bases between. This CDR3 is CASSLARDTEAFF. DNA for the CDR3: TGTGCCAGCAGCTTAGCTCGGGACACTGAAGCTTTCTTT.

V gene TRBV11-2 combines with J gene TRBJ2-1, with 7 bases that match TRBD2. This CDR3 comprises 16 residues. V lost 5 bases and J lost 0; bases outside the gene matches: 7. Germline V gene lookup returns CDR1 SGHAT and CDR2 FQNNGV. Here the CDR3 DNA reads TGTGCCAGCAGCCACGGACTAGACAGCTCCTACAATGAGCAGTTCTTC. The encoded protein is CASSHGLDSSYNEQFF. Looking up the rest from reference TRBV11-2 and TRBJ2-1 gives the full variable domain: EAGVAQSPRYKIIEKRQSVAFWCNPISGHATLYWYQQILGQGPKLLIQFQNNGVVDDSQLPKDRFSAERLKGVDSTLKIQPAKLEDSAVYLCASSHGLDSSYNEQFFGPGTRLTVL.

This clone appeared a few times. The chain joins TRBV19 to TRBJ1-5; D gene ambiguous. CDR1 and CDR2 (germline): LNHDA, SQIVND (reference sequence). This CDR3 contains 15 residues. Between the trimmed V and J ends, which lost 1 base and 1 base, there was a span of 8 bases. The CDR3 spells CASSIGHYSNQPQHF. The CDR3 DNA reads TGTGCCAGTAGTATAGGCCATTACAGCAATCAGCCCCAGCATTTT.

J is TRBJ2-4 and V is TRBV28; 9 positions agree with TRBD1. The V segment lost 1 base and the J segment 5 bases; nucleotides outside the gene matches: 6. This CDR3 has 16 residues. Germline lookup yields CDR1 MDHEN and CDR2 SYDVKM. CDR3 sequence: CASSLSGQGTENIQYF. In DNA form, the CDR3 reads TGTGCCAGCAGTTTATCGGGACAGGGTACTGAAAACATTCAGTACTTC.

The CDR3 is CASSVLGPLNTEAFF. The CDR3 region has the DNA TGTGCCAGCAGTGTACTGGGTCCCCTGAACACTGAAGCTTTCTTT. This chain joins TRBV6-1 and TRBJ1-1; D gene uncertain. The germline gives CDR1 MNHNS, CDR2 SASEGT. Trimming took off 4 bases at V and 0 bases at J, with 12 bases between the two ends. This CDR3 comprises 15 residues.

The J gene is TRBJ2-2, the V gene TRBV7-8; D remains unclear. V gave up 6 bases and J gave up 0 bases, with 5 bases separating them. The germline CDR1 and CDR2 sequences are SGHVS and FQNEAQ. This CDR3 has 13 residues. The CDR3 DNA follows: TGTGCCAGCAGGGATCCGAACACCGGGGAGCTGTTTTTT. Its protein is CASRDPNTGELFF.

The rearrangement joins TRBV7-9 to TRBJ2-7; TRBD1 aligns across 7 bases. The germline gives CDR1 SEHNR, CDR2 FQNEAQ (reference sequence). This CDR3 is built from 13 residues. The V and J ends lost 6 bases and 3 bases, in that order; junction bases with no gene match: 5. CDR3 bases: TGTGCCAGCAGAGGACAGGCCGACTACGAGCAGTACTTC. This codes for CASRGQADYEQYF. The variable domain in full, with the rest retrieved from reference TRBV7-9 and TRBJ2-7, is DTGVSQNPRHKITKRGQNVTFRCDPISEHNRLYWYRQTLGQGPEFLTYFQNEAQLEKSRLLSDRFSAERPKGSFSTLEIQRTEQGDSAMYLCASRGQADYEQYFGPGTRLTVT.

The V gene is TRBV29-1, the J gene TRBJ2-3, with TRBD2 identical over 9 bases. V shed 0 bases, J shed 3 bases, and the junction held 4 bases outside the gene matches. CDR1 and CDR2 (germline): SQVTM, ANQGSEA. CDR3 length equals 15 residues. CDR3: CSVEDRSGRTDTQYF. CDR3 nucleotides: TGCAGCGTTGAAGATCGTAGCGGGAGAACAGATACGCAGTATTTT.

The V gene is TRBV4-2, the J gene TRBJ2-1; D unclear. V lost 1 base and J 5 bases, leaving 12 bases between the germline ends. The CDR3 runs to 15 residues. Per germline, CDR1 LGHNA and CDR2 YNFKEQ. The DNA for the CDR3 is TGTGCCAGCAGCCAAGTGGTGAACGGAAACAATGAGCAGTTCTTC. Residues: CASSQVVNGNNEQFF.

The chain combines TRBV6-5 with TRBJ1-3; maybe TRBD1 (5 bases). The CDR3 loop spans 15 amino acids. Germline values: CDR1 MNHEY, CDR2 SVGAGI. V was cut by 7 bases and J by 0 bases, with 13 bases left in between. The CDR3 loop is CASTSGGFSGNTIYF. The CDR3 bases are TGTGCCAGCACCTCGGGGGGTTTCTCTGGAAACACCATATATTTT.

By sample share, this clone is large. This chain uses TRBV6-1 with TRBJ2-7; TRBD1 agrees at 7 bases. The ends lost 2 bases at V and 3 bases at J; junction bases unmatched: 7. CDR3 length equals 15 residues. The germline CDR1 and CDR2 sequences are MNHNS and SASEGT. The CDR3 region is CASSESAGGYYEQYF. The CDR3 bases are TGTGCCAGCAGTGAATCCGCAGGGGGATACTACGAGCAGTACTTC.

This chain connects TRBV29-1 to TRBJ2-6, with D unresolved. The V gene's germline CDR1 is SQVTM and CDR2 ANQGSEA. CDR3 length: 14 residues. V was pared by 0 bases and J by 4 bases, with 7 bases between. The CDR3 DNA follows: TGCAGCGTTGAAGATCAGGCAGGGGCCAACGTCCTGACTTTC. Its protein is CSVEDQAGANVLTF.